Included here is one TCR beta chain sequence, with context. CDR1 SGHNT and CDR2 YYREEE come from the germline V gene (reference sequence). The CDR3 runs to 19 residues. J lost 2 bases, V lost 3 bases, and 16 bases had no gene match. The repertoire was sequenced with immunoSEQ multiplex PCR; TCRdb's copy has only in-frame clones and lacks some. The data hold approximately 1.4 million clones, with 98% observed a single time. The data are from a study of shared clonotypes between healthy human individuals. This sequence was found in a man aged 25-45 years in good health. The chain employs TRBV5-4 and TRBJ2-3; TRBD2 matches 9 bases. The source material was naive CD4+ T cells sorted from blood. The subset: CD45RA+ positively selected. In DNA, the CDR3 is TGTGCCAGCAGCTCCTATACCGGGACTAGCAAGGTGTACACAGATACGCAGTATTTT. Translating gives CASSSYTGTSKVYTDTQYF. Drawing the rest from reference TRBV5-4 and TRBJ2-3, the complete variable domain is ETGVTQSPTHLIKTRGQQVTLRCSSQSGHNTVSWYQQALGQGPQFIFQYYREEENGRGNFPPRFSGLQFPNYSSELNVNALELDDSALYLCASSSYTGTSKVYTDTQYFGPGTRLTVL.